This T cell receptor (beta chain) was recovered during a study of human T cells and chemical hapten exposure. Unique molecular identifiers were linked by the library to individual cDNA molecules. TCRdb processed the reads anew with MiXCR; each CDR3 protein has one entry. This sample carries about 5,300 distinct CDR3 sequences, approximately 60% of them seen once, and the ten largest clones take roughly 4%. The CDR3 length is 15 residues. CDR1 and CDR2 from the germline V gene are KGHDR and SFDVKD. V lost 5 bases to trimming and J lost 1 base; unmatched junction nucleotides: 0. Treatment described: therapeutic diphenylcyclopropenone sensitization with weekly scalp DPC.

This rearrangement joins TRBV24-1 to TRBJ2-1; TRBD2 matches 11 bases. Here the sequenced sample was whole blood, taken before DPC sensitization or 2, 6, or about 24 weeks after (not recorded which). This receptor was taken from an adult with alopecia areata. Some clones in this sample may be carry-over from other donors' samples. This table probably holds off-target reads from a library built for another chain. This CDR3 is CATSASGRSYNEQFF. The CDR3 DNA reads as TGTGCCACCAGTGCTAGCGGGAGGTCCTACAATGAGCAGTTCTTC.